These 21 T cell receptor beta chains share one sample of origin, sequenced in a study of T cells in Graves' hyperthyroidism and ophthalmopathy. RNA transcripts gave rise to amplified TCR beta CDR3 regions. Initially, a first-round RT-PCR of the TCR CDR3 employed the HTBI primer set. TCRdb re-derived calls from the multiplex PCR reads in MiXCR, one entry per CDR3 protein. The sample contains nearly 600,000 distinct CDR3 sequences, about 14% of which appear only once. Sequenced: blood. The receptor source for this set is a woman aged 18-29 years with Graves' ophthalmopathy.

This clonotype was counted at least ten times. The rearrangement joins TRBV6-2 or TRBV6-3 to TRBJ2-1; 9 bases are shared with TRBD2. Germline CDR1 is MNHEY and CDR2 is SVGEGT. This CDR3 comprises 14 residues. V shed 4 bases and J 7 bases; nucleotides not matched to a gene: 5. Written as DNA, the CDR3 is TGTGCCAGCAGTTCGGGACTAGCCCTAAATGAGCAGTTCTTC. Protein sequence: CASSSGLALNEQFF.

This sequence joins TRBV18 and TRBJ2-7; 13 nucleotides align to TRBD2. The CDR3 sequence is 18 residues long. Trimming at V came to 3 bases and at J to 5 bases, leaving 13 bases not matched to a gene. Germline V lookup: CDR1 KGHSH, CDR2 LQKENI. The DNA for the CDR3 is TGTGCCAGCTCACCGGCGGTATGGACTAGCGGGAGCCTAGACGAGCAGTACTTC. It translates to CASSPAVWTSGSLDEQYF.

This clonotype was counted ten times or more. The CDR3, as DNA: TGTGCCAGCAGCTCCACAATCGAGCCCCAGCATTTT. Protein sequence: CASSSTIEPQHF. J is TRBJ1-5 and V is TRBV7-9; D uncertain. This CDR3 region has 12 residues. V was pared by 4 bases and J by 8 bases, with 9 bases between. Germline lookup yields CDR1 SEHNR and CDR2 FQNEAQ (reference sequence).

This chain links TRBV3-1 with TRBJ2-7; 13 bases align to TRBD2. This CDR3 contains 16 residues. Germline CDR1 reads LGHDT; CDR2 reads YNNKEL (reference sequence). After removal of 1 base from V and 6 bases from J, the junction contained 6 bases not matched to a gene. The DNA of the CDR3 is TGTGCCAGCAGCCAAGTGGGACTAGCGGGAAGGGCCGAGCAGTACTTC. It encodes CASSQVGLAGRAEQYF.

This clonotype showed up many times. The DNA of the CDR3 is TGCAGTGCTACCTGGACTAGCGGCCTCAATGAGCAGTTCTTC. This encodes CSATWTSGLNEQFF. The rearrangement joins TRBV20-1 to TRBJ2-1, with 10 bases identical to TRBD2. The trim removed 4 bases at V and 6 bases at J, leaving 6 bases unmatched. CDR3 length: 14 amino acids. Germline V lookup: CDR1 DFQATT, CDR2 SNEGSKA (reference sequence).

This clonotype was counted many times. J is TRBJ2-7 and V is TRBV7-9; D remains ambiguous. CDR1 and CDR2 from the germline V gene are SEHNR and FQNEAQ (reference sequence). CDR3 size: 12 residues. The V gene lost 4 bases and the J gene lost 6 bases, with 10 bases spanning the gap. This CDR3 is CASSSLQREQYF. As DNA, the CDR3 is TGTGCCAGCAGCTCCCTACAGCGCGAGCAGTACTTC.

The gene calls are TRBV7-3 and TRBJ2-2; 9 bases are a match to TRBD1. Germline CDR1 SGHTA, CDR2 FQGTGA. Trimming at V came to 5 bases and at J to 3 bases, leaving 1 base not matched to a gene. The CDR3 is 14 amino acids. Here the CDR3 DNA reads TGTGCCAGCAGCAGGGACAGGGACACCGGGGAGCTGTTTTTT. Encoded protein: CASSRDRDTGELFF.

This clonotype has a count of ten or more. The V and J genes are TRBV11-2 and TRBJ2-5; D is unclear. The CDR3 is 13 residues long. The ends were cut back, 2 bases at V and 5 bases at J, with 9 bases in the middle. The V gene's germline CDR1 is SGHAT and CDR2 FQNNGV. Here the CDR3 DNA reads TGTGCCAGCAGCTTACCAGGTCGCGAGACCCAGTACTTC. Encoded protein: CASSLPGRETQYF.

The V call is TRBV4-1, the J call TRBJ2-7; 7 bases are shared with TRBD2. This CDR3 contains 15 residues. The germline gives CDR1 MGHRA, CDR2 YSYEKL. J gave up 5 bases and V 1 base, and 8 bases lay outside the gene matches. The CDR3 DNA sequence: TGCGCCAGCAGCCAAGGGGGAGGGTGGAGAGACGAGCAGTACTTC. As protein: CASSQGGGWRDEQYF.

The sample holds many counts of this clonotype. The CDR3 reads CASSPRTGTGSPLHF. CDR3 nucleotide sequence: TGTGCCAGCAGCCCTCGGACAGGGACCGGTTCACCCCTCCACTTT. V usage is TRBV3-1 and J usage is TRBJ1-6; 8 bases fit TRBD1. This CDR3 comprises 15 residues. The ends lost 4 bases at V and 9 bases at J; junction bases unmatched: 8. Per germline, CDR1 LGHDT and CDR2 YNNKEL (reference sequence).

In this sample, this clonotype turned up many times. The rearrangement links TRBV12-3 or TRBV12-4 to TRBJ1-4; D gene uncertain. V lost 0 bases to trimming and J lost 8 bases, with 13 bases between them. The CDR3 length is 15 residues. This CDR3 is CASSLAGGLIEKLFF. DNA for the CDR3: TGTGCCAGCAGTTTAGCCGGCGGACTAATCGAAAAACTGTTTTTT.

The chain has TRBV11-3 and TRBJ2-1; either TRBD1 or TRBD2 may fit D (6 bases each). CDR1 and CDR2 (germline): SGHNT, YENEEA. V shed 1 base and J shed 8 bases, with 12 bases lying between them. The CDR3 contains 14 residues. The CDR3 region is CASSLGLEGDEQFF. The CDR3 region has the DNA TGTGCCAGCAGCTTAGGATTGGAGGGGGATGAGCAGTTCTTC.

This clonotype showed up just a few times. The V call is TRBV24-1, the J call TRBJ2-1; TRBD2 aligns across 7 bases. The CDR3 has 15 residues. Germline V gene data show CDR1 as KGHDR and CDR2 as SFDVKD. V shed 0 bases, J shed 6 bases, and the junction held 4 bases outside the gene matches. The CDR3 coding sequence is TGTGCCACCAGTGATTTGCAAGGGGAGGGCAATGAGCAGTTCTTC. It yields the protein CATSDLQGEGNEQFF.

As regards this clonotype: A read error may be the cause here, since a much bigger clone is one base away. This chain uses TRBV11-1 with TRBJ2-7; D is ambiguous. This CDR3 comprises 13 residues. CDR1 and CDR2 (germline): SGHAT, FQDESV (reference sequence). The CDR3 protein is CASSLGRVNERYF. CDR3 bases: TGTGCCAGCAGCTTAGGGCGTGTCAACGAGCGGTACTTC.

This clonotype showed up many times. V gene TRBV2 combines with J gene TRBJ2-5; possibly TRBD1 or TRBD2 for D (5 bases each). This CDR3 comprises 15 residues. V lost 5 bases and J 0 bases, leaving 13 bases between the germline ends. Germline lookup yields CDR1 SNHLY and CDR2 FYNNEI. CDR3 loop: CASSIGTANQETQYF. The DNA for the CDR3 is TGTGCCAGCAGTATCGGGACGGCGAACCAAGAGACCCAGTACTTC.

This clonotype has at least ten counts. The J gene is TRBJ2-4, the V gene TRBV28; D is unresolved. The CDR3 consists of 12 residues. V lost 6 bases and J 3 bases, leaving 6 bases between the germline ends. The V gene's germline CDR1 is MDHEN and CDR2 SYDVKM. The CDR3 loop reads CASRDNKNIQYF. CDR3 in DNA: TGTGCCAGCAGAGACAACAAAAACATTCAGTACTTC.

As regards this clonotype: One base away lies a much larger clone, so this may be a sequencing read error. The rearrangement joins TRBV5-1 to TRBJ2-7; 8 positions match TRBD2. Looked up from germline, CDR1 is SGHRS and CDR2 is YFSETQ. The CDR3 totals 17 residues. The CDR3 nucleotides are TGCGCCGGCAGCTTGGGTCGGCTAGCGGGTGCAACTTACGAGCAGTACTTC. Encoded protein: CAGSLGRLAGATYEQYF.

The rearrangement joins TRBV29-1 to TRBJ1-1, with 12 positions matching TRBD1. Germline CDR1 is SQVTM and CDR2 is ANQGSEA. Trimming removed 6 bases from V and 4 bases from J; junction bases left unmatched: 9. This CDR3 region has 15 residues. The CDR3 DNA reads as TGCAGCGTCTCCGGGACAGGGGGCGCCGGCACTGAAGCTTTCTTT. Amino acid sequence: CSVSGTGGAGTEAFF.

This clonotype occurred many times. This chain links TRBV28 with TRBJ2-7; D not resolved. Germline CDR1 MDHEN, CDR2 SYDVKM. This CDR3 has 16 residues. The ends were cut back, 4 bases at V and 4 bases at J, with 20 bases in the middle. The DNA for the CDR3 is TGTGCCAGCAGTTCCTCAAAGTGGGTTGTGAGATACGAGCAGTACTTC. Encoded protein: CASSSSKWVVRYEQYF.

The CDR3 sequence: CSARDSEGDQETQYF. The CDR3 nucleotides read TGCAGTGCTAGAGATTCCGAGGGGGACCAAGAGACCCAGTACTTC. The gene calls are TRBV20-1 and TRBJ2-5, with D possibly being TRBD1 (6 bases). CDR1 is DFQATT, CDR2 SNEGSKA, per germline (reference sequence). V was clipped by 0 bases and J by 0 bases, with 11 bases between them. CDR3 length equals 15 residues.

This clonotype was recorded at least ten times. The CDR3 loop reads CSARPQGWGNNEQFF. The DNA of the CDR3 is TGCAGTGCTAGGCCACAGGGATGGGGGAACAATGAGCAGTTCTTC. The V and J genes are TRBV20-1 and TRBJ2-1; D might be TRBD1 (6 bases). V dropped 3 bases and J dropped 5 bases, with 17 bases sitting between them. CDR3 length: 15 amino acids. Germline CDR1 and CDR2: DFQATT and SNEGSKA (reference sequence).